This entry is about one T cell receptor (beta chain). Germline trimming cut 6 bases from V and 4 bases from J; bases unmatched to any gene: 6. Germline V gives CDR1 MDHEN, CDR2 SYDVKM. The CDR3 length is 16 residues. The data originate from a study of shared clonotypes between healthy human individuals. The assay was immunoSEQ multiplex PCR, and TCRdb's table has in-frame clones only and misses some. Of around 2,000,000 clones in the sample, 90% to 95% are singletons; the top ten hold 0.1% to 0.15%. CD4+ cells yielded CD45RA+ naive and CD45RA-negative memory subsets. This clonotype was sampled from a man aged 18 to 30 in good health. Specimen: naive CD4+ T cells sorted from blood. Subset of the sample: CD45RA+ positively selected. The rearrangement uses TRBV28 and TRBJ2-6, with 10 bases lining up with TRBD1. The CDR3, as DNA: TGTGCCAGCAGGGGACAGGGGACCTACGGGGCCAACGTCCTGACTTTC. Translation gives CASRGQGTYGANVLTF.